These T cell receptor beta chains were read from a single sample in a study of human T cells and chemical hapten exposure. TCRdb itself ran the RACE reads through MiXCR, one entry per CDR3 protein. Of roughly 50,000 distinct CDR3 sequences detected, 8% to 13% appear once; the ten largest clones hold roughly 1.8%. The sample in question was whole blood, obtained in connection with sensitization to the hapten diphenylcyclopropenone (DPC). The receptors derive from a woman aged 40-49 years with alopecia areata. Some clones in this sample may be carry-over from other donors' samples. Both conserved end residues are part of each CDR3. The D gene is left open where the match is weak. Clone sizes are given selectively: once, few, many, or a class where the clone is expanded.

clone size | J gene | D gene | V gene | CDR3 protein | CDR3 DNA
few | TRBJ2-5 | - | TRBV7-9 | CASSLVVSRGTQYF | TGTGCCAGCAGCTTAGTCGTCTCCCGCGGGACCCAGTACTTC
many | TRBJ1-6 | - | TRBV30 | CASPGSSGDSYNSPLHF | TGTGCCTCCCCGGGGTCAAGTGGGGACTCCTATAATTCACCCCTCCACTTT
- | TRBJ2-6 | - | TRBV4-1 | CASSQTGRRSGANVLTF | TGCGCCAGCAGCCAGACGGGACGTCGCTCTGGGGCCAACGTCCTGACTTTC
- | TRBJ2-7 | TRBD2 | TRBV3-1 | CASSQPGLGYEQYF | TGTGCCAGCAGCCAACCCGGACTAGGGTACGAGCAGTACTTC
- | TRBJ1-5 | - | TRBV18 | CASSPTGTEQPQHF | TGTGCCAGCTCACCTACAGGTACGGAGCAGCCCCAGCATTTT
- | TRBJ2-3 | - | TRBV6-4 | CASSDFPRGSSTDTQYF | TGTGCCAGCAGTGACTTCCCCCGGGGTTCAAGCACAGATACGCAGTATTTT
- | TRBJ2-1 | - | TRBV30 | CAWGKGAGENEQFF | TGTGCCTGGGGGAAGGGGGCGGGGGAAAATGAGCAGTTCTTC
- | TRBJ1-5 | TRBD1 | TRBV4-1 | CASSPTGAAGGNQPQHF | TGCGCCAGCAGCCCGACAGGGGCGGCGGGCGGCAATCAGCCCCAGCATTTT
medium-sized | TRBJ1-2 | TRBD1 | TRBV6-6 | CASSSRQGANYGYTF | TGTGCCAGCAGTTCCCGACAGGGGGCTAACTATGGCTACACCTTC
many | TRBJ2-6 | - | TRBV2 | CATTGVYGANVLTF | TGTGCCACCACGGGGGTATATGGGGCCAACGTCCTGACTTTC
many | TRBJ2-3 | - | TRBV28 | CASSGSQGSPTDTQYF | TGTGCCAGCAGTGGGTCACAGGGTTCACCTACAGATACGCAGTATTTT
many | TRBJ2-1 | - | TRBV7-9 | CASSSAGYNEQFF | TGTGCCAGCAGCTCCGCGGGGTACAATGAGCAGTTCTTC
many | TRBJ1-2 | TRBD1 | TRBV18 | CASSPDRDYGYTF | TGTGCCAGCTCACCAGACAGGGACTATGGCTACACCTTC
- | TRBJ1-5 | - | TRBV7-5 | CISVSEASDRGNQPQHF | -
- | TRBJ2-7 | - | TRBV5-1 | CASSPLAEAVQLEQYF | TGCGCCAGCAGCCCTCTGGCGGAGGCGGTTCAACTCGAGCAGTACTTC
few | TRBJ2-7 | - | TRBV27 | CASSRSLGQSYEQYF | TGTGCCAGCAGCCGATCTCTTGGTCAGTCCTACGAGCAGTACTTC
many | TRBJ2-2 | - | TRBV3-1 | CASSQVTGGELFF | TGTGCCAGCAGCCAAGTTACAGGGGGGGAGCTGTTTTTT
few | TRBJ1-4 | - | TRBV2 | CASSGRDEKLFF | TGTGCCAGCAGTGGGCGCGATGAAAAACTGTTTTTT
many | TRBJ2-7 | - | TRBV7-2 | CASSLVVSSYEQYF | TGTGCCAGCAGCTTAGTGGTAAGCTCCTACGAGCAGTACTTC
- | TRBJ2-1 | TRBD2 | TRBV6-1 | CASSDRSGGAVFF | TGTGCCAGCAGTGATAGGAGCGGGGGGGCCGTGTTCTTC
many | TRBJ2-5 | - | TRBV5-4 | CASSLTEQETQYF | TGTGCCAGCAGCTTAACAGAGCAAGAGACCCAGTACTTC
few | TRBJ1-4 | - | TRBV10-3 | CAISESGSNEKLFF | TGTGCCATCAGTGAGTCGGGATCTAATGAAAAACTGTTTTTT
- | TRBJ2-7 | - | TRBV15 | CATSRDGGAYEQYF | TGTGCCACCAGCAGAGATGGAGGGGCCTACGAGCAGTACTTC
few | TRBJ1-1 | - | TRBV29-1 | CSVEVQENTEAFF | TGCAGCGTTGAAGTCCAGGAGAACACTGAAGCTTTCTTT
- | TRBJ1-2 | TRBD1 | TRBV25-1 | CASRYGQGYGYTF | TGTGCCAGCCGATACGGACAGGGGTATGGCTACACCTTC
many | TRBJ1-4 | - | TRBV7-8 | CASSAADRKLFF | TGTGCCAGCAGCGCAGCCGATAGAAAACTGTTTTTT
few | TRBJ2-5 | TRBD1 | TRBV24-1 | CATSDYNRGETQYF | TGTGCCACCAGTGATTACAACAGGGGAGAGACCCAGTACTTC
many | TRBJ2-4 | - | TRBV2 | CASIRQGVGNIQYF | TGTGCCAGCATCCGCCAGGGCGTGGGAAACATTCAGTACTTC
many | TRBJ2-2 | - | TRBV28 | CASSQGAKYTGELFF | TGTGCCAGCAGCCAAGGGGCTAAATACACCGGGGAGCTGTTTTTT
few | TRBJ2-3 | - | TRBV9 | CASSPFEGVSDTQYF | TGTGCCAGCAGCCCCTTTGAGGGTGTGTCAGATACGCAGTATTTT
many | TRBJ2-3 | TRBD2 | TRBV5-1 | CASSLGLAGGPTDTQYF | TGCGCCAGCAGCTTGGGACTAGCGGGGGGGCCCACAGATACGCAGTATTTT
few | TRBJ2-7 | - | TRBV7-9 | CAGSPQGEVFEQYF | TGTGCCGGCAGCCCACAGGGCGAGGTTTTCGAGCAGTACTTC
- | TRBJ1-2 | - | TRBV21-1 | CASRTSQGACPVNYGYTF | TGTGCCAGCAGAACAAGCCAGGGGGCCTGCCCTGTAAACTATGGCTACACCTTC
many | TRBJ2-1 | TRBD2 | TRBV3-1 | CASNLAGGRNEQFF | TGTGCCAGCAACCTAGCGGGGGGGCGCAATGAGCAGTTCTTC
many | TRBJ2-5 | - | TRBV29-1 | CSVDRGGETQYF | TGCAGCGTTGACAGGGGAGGCGAGACCCAGTACTTC
- | TRBJ2-7 | TRBD2 | TRBV20-1 | CSASIAGGSYEQYF | TGCAGTGCTAGCATAGCGGGAGGGAGCTACGAGCAGTACTTC
- | TRBJ2-3 | - | TRBV6-5 | CASSYDRRITDTQYF | TGTGCCAGCAGTTATGACAGGAGGATAACAGATACGCAGTATTTT
- | TRBJ2-1 | TRBD2 | TRBV29-1 | CSVWREQRSSYNEQFF | TGCAGCGTTTGGCGGGAGCAAAGAAGCTCCTACAATGAGCAGTTCTTC
many | TRBJ2-2 | - | TRBV4-1 | CASSQAGQHTGELFF | TGCGCCAGCAGCCAAGCGGGGCAGCACACCGGGGAGCTGTTTTTT
few | TRBJ2-7 | - | TRBV19 | CASSIGGTSYEQYF | TGTGCCAGTAGTATAGGGGGCACCTCCTACGAGCAGTACTTC
few | TRBJ2-7 | - | TRBV7-9 | CASSVYRDEQYF | TGTGCCAGCAGCGTGTACAGGGACGAGCAGTACTTC
- | TRBJ2-5 | TRBD1 | TRBV7-9 | CASRRTGGKETQYF | TGTGCCAGCAGACGGACAGGGGGCAAGGAGACCCAGTACTTC
many | TRBJ1-5 | - | TRBV30 | CAWSVQGNQPQHF | TGTGCCTGGAGTGTACAGGGCAATCAGCCCCAGCATTTT
many | TRBJ2-7 | TRBD1 | TRBV20-1 | CSARADRGSYEQYF | TGCAGTGCTAGAGCGGACAGGGGCTCCTACGAGCAGTACTTC
many | TRBJ1-6 | - | TRBV11-2 | CASSFQDNSPLHF | TGTGCCAGCAGCTTTCAGGACAATTCACCCCTCCACTTT
- | TRBJ1-6 | - | TRBV30 | CAWSSQGGNSPLHF | TGTGCCTGGAGTTCCCAGGGAGGCAATTCACCCCTCCACTTT
many | TRBJ2-3 | TRBD2 | TRBV4-1 | CASSRSGTSGYSDTQYF | TGCGCCAGCAGCCGGAGTGGGACTAGCGGGTACTCAGATACGCAGTATTTT
- | TRBJ1-1 | - | TRBV12-3/TRBV12-4 | CASSLSGPDNTEAFF | TGTGCCAGCAGTTTAAGCGGGCCCGACAACACTGAAGCTTTCTTT
few | TRBJ1-5 | - | TRBV18 | CASSDQSVSGTVGNQPQHF | TGTGCCAGCTCCGACCAGTCGGTATCTGGGACCGTAGGGAATCAGCCCCAGCATTTT
many | TRBJ2-2 | TRBD2 | TRBV7-3 | CASSHRGRDGELFF | TGTGCCAGCAGCCACAGAGGGAGGGACGGGGAGCTGTTTTTT
- | TRBJ2-1 | TRBD2 | TRBV7-8 | CASRVLGGSEFF | TGTGCCAGCAGGGTTCTGGGCGGGAGTGAGTTCTTC
few | TRBJ2-5 | TRBD2 | TRBV28 | CASSFSGRAGTQYF | TGTGCCAGCAGTTTTAGCGGGAGGGCCGGGACCCAGTACTTC
few | TRBJ1-1 | - | TRBV18 | CASSPNREGAFF | TGTGCCAGCTCACCCAACAGGGAAGGCGCTTTCTTT
- | TRBJ2-5 | - | TRBV18 | CASSPTQETQYF | TGTGCCAGCTCACCAACACAAGAGACCCAGTACTTC
many | TRBJ2-2 | - | TRBV10-3 | CAISAGTAIGELFF | TGTGCCATCAGTGCCGGGACGGCCATCGGGGAGCTGTTTTTT